This TCR beta chain was sequenced in a study of regulatory T cells in long-lasting Graves disease. Time point of the sample: newly diagnosed GD, antithyroid drugs for less than 3 months. The authors made the TCR library using RNA they extracted from PBMCs. Patients came through an endocrinology department, and that department was in Xi'an, China. Staff drew roughly 10 milliliters of peripheral blood into EDTA tubes. In building TCR beta libraries, iRepertoire HTBI primers were used together with Arm-PCR of CDR3 regions. TCRdb reprocessed the multiplex PCR reads via MiXCR and lists one record per CDR3 protein. The data hold more than 400,000 distinct CDR3 sequences, with about 15% observed a single time. Per germline, CDR1 DFQATT and CDR2 SNEGSKA (reference sequence). The CDR3 is 14 amino acids. V was clipped by 6 bases and J by 7 bases, with 19 bases between them. Separately, the same data were catalogued under a study of T cells in Graves' hyperthyroidism and ophthalmopathy. In that study: With a duration under 2 months, the hyperthyroidism was newly diagnosed in patients aged 18 to 65. The blood repertoire included most of the expanded thyroid clonotypes above 0.001.

The TCR originated in a woman aged 25 to 39 with Graves disease. The J gene is TRBJ2-1, the V gene TRBV20-1; a possible D gene is TRBD2 (5 bases). This sample comprised peripheral blood mononuclear cells (PBMCs), obtained at new diagnosis, from a patient treated with antithyroid drugs. This chain's CDR3 is CSAESAPTGNEQFF. The CDR3 DNA sequence: TGCAGTGCCGAGTCGGCCCCGACGGGGAATGAGCAGTTCTTC.